This entry lists 9 T cell receptor beta chains sequenced from one sample in a study of blood T cell repertoires in COVID-19. TCRdb's copy holds only in-frame clones and misses some; the assay was immunoSEQ multiplex PCR. This sample has roughly 90,000 clones, with 80% found just once. The sample comprised peripheral blood. The origin of the receptors is a woman aged 70-85 years with acute or convalescent COVID-19.

The J gene is TRBJ2-2, the V gene TRBV5-1; no reliable D call. CDR3 length equals 14 residues. V lost 2 bases, J lost 4 bases, and 9 bases lay in between. The germline gives CDR1 SGHRS, CDR2 YFSETQ. DNA for the CDR3: TGCGCCAGCAGCTTAACACAGATCACCGGGGAGCTGTTTTTT. Protein product: CASSLTQITGELFF. The variable domain in full, completed from reference TRBV5-1 and TRBJ2-2, reads KAGVTQTPRYLIKTRGQQVTLSCSPISGHRSVSWYQQTPGQGLQFLFEYFSETQRNKGNFPGRFSGRQFSNSRSEMNVSTLELGDSALYLCASSLTQITGELFFGEGSRLTVL.

V usage is TRBV30 and J usage is TRBJ1-1; tentative D call: TRBD1 (5 bases). The CDR3 has 13 residues. V lost 1 base and J lost 3, with 9 bases in between. Germline CDR1 reads GTSNPN; CDR2 reads SVGIG (reference sequence). In nucleotides, the CDR3 is TGTGCCTGGAGTGGCCAGGGTGACACTGAAGCTTTCTTT. Translation: CAWSGQGDTEAFF.

This clone was counted a few times. This chain links TRBV6-6 with TRBJ2-1, with D tentatively TRBD2 (6 bases). V was cut by 0 bases and J by 4 bases, with 10 bases left in between. Germline CDR1 and CDR2: MNHNY and SVGAGI (reference sequence). This CDR3 contains 15 residues. The CDR3 loop reads CASSYSPGLYNEQFF. The CDR3 DNA reads TGTGCCAGCAGTTACTCTCCGGGACTTTACAATGAGCAGTTCTTC.

The chain carries TRBV10-3 and TRBJ2-7; D unclear. V was shortened by 0 bases and J by 2 bases, with 8 bases between the two germline ends. Germline assignment: CDR1 ENHRY and CDR2 SYGVKD. The CDR3 sequence is 14 residues long. CDR3 region: CAISESVGPYEQYF. The DNA of the CDR3 is TGTGCCATCAGTGAGTCGGTGGGCCCCTACGAGCAGTACTTC.

The V gene is TRBV2, the J gene TRBJ2-4, with D uncertain. The CDR3 totals 16 residues. Germline CDR1 reads SNHLY; CDR2 reads FYNNEI. V was shortened by 3 bases and J by 0 bases, with 12 bases between the two germline ends. CDR3 protein: CASSDGAILAKNIQYF. CDR3 nucleotide sequence: TGTGCCAGCAGTGATGGAGCCATCCTAGCCAAAAACATTCAGTACTTC.

The rearrangement links TRBV5-4 to TRBJ2-7; 9 bases are shared with TRBD1. Looked up from germline, CDR1 is SGHNT and CDR2 is YYREEE (reference sequence). The CDR3 length is 16 residues. With V trimmed by 0 bases and J by 5 bases, 9 bases remained unmatched. The CDR3 coding sequence is TGTGCCAGCAGCTTGGGACCCGGACAGGGGAACCACGAGCAGTACTTC. This codes for CASSLGPGQGNHEQYF.

This sequence joins TRBV7-2 and TRBJ1-1; TRBD1 matches at 8 bases. Trimming cost V 5 bases and J 2 bases; bases outside gene matches: 4. Per the germline V gene, CDR1 is SGHTA and CDR2 is FQGNSA. The CDR3 is 14 amino acids. For the CDR3, the DNA is TGTGCCAGCAGCCTCAGGGGGCGCAACACTGAAGCTTTCTTT. Protein product: CASSLRGRNTEAFF.

This clone was observed a single time. The CDR3, as DNA: TGTGCCAGCAGCTTGGCCGCAGGGCCTAGCGGGGCCGGGGAGACCCAGTACTTC. It encodes CASSLAAGPSGAGETQYF. V and J are TRBV5-5 and TRBJ2-5; TRBD2 matches 9 bases. CDR3 size: 18 residues. J lost 5 bases, V lost 0 bases, and 14 bases had no gene match. Germline V gene data show CDR1 as SGHKS and CDR2 as YYEKEE (reference sequence).

The chain couples TRBV6-1 to TRBJ2-1; TRBD2 matches 9 bases. This CDR3 has 15 residues. Per the germline V gene, CDR1 is MNHNS and CDR2 is SASEGT. V trimming: 3 bases; J trimming: 7 bases; junction bases outside the gene matches: 7. The CDR3 reads CASSDQLAGGNEQFF. CDR3 bases: TGTGCCAGCAGTGATCAACTAGCGGGCGGGAATGAGCAGTTCTTC.